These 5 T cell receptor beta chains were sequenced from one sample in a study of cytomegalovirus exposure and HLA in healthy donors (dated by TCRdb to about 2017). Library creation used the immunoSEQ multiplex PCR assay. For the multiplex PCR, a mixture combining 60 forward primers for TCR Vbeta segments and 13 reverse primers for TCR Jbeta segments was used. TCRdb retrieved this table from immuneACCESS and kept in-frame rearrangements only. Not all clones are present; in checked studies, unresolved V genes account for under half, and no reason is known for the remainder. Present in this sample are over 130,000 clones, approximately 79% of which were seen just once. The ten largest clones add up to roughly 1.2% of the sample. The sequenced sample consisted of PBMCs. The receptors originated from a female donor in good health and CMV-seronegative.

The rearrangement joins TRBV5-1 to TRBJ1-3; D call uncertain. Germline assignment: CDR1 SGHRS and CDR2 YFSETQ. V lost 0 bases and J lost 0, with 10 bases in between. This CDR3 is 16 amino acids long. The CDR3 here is CASSLARRNSGNTIYF. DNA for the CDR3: TGCGCCAGCAGCTTGGCTCGGCGGAACTCTGGAAACACCATATATTTT.

This CDR3 reads CASSLVPAGGYNEQFF. The CDR3 DNA is TGCGCCAGCAGCTTGGTTCCAGCGGGAGGGTACAATGAGCAGTTCTTC. The V and J genes are TRBV5-1 and TRBJ2-1; 10 bases are a match to TRBD2. The length of the CDR3 is 16 residues. Germline CDR1 and CDR2: SGHRS and YFSETQ. J was trimmed by 4 bases and V by 0 bases; bases with no gene match: 4.

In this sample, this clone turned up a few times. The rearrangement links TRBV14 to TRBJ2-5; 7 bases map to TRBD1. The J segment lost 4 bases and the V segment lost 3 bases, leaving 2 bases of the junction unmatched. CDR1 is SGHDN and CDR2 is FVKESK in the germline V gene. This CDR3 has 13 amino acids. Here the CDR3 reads CASSHYRGETQYF. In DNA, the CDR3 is TGTGCCAGCAGCCACTACAGGGGAGAGACCCAGTACTTC.

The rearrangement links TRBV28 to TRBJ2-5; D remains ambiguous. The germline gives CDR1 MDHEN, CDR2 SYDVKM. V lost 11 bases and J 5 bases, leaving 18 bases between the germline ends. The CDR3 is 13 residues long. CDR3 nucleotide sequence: TGTGCCGGTTCAGCGTACGCAACGGAGACCCAGTACTTC. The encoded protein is CAGSAYATETQYF.

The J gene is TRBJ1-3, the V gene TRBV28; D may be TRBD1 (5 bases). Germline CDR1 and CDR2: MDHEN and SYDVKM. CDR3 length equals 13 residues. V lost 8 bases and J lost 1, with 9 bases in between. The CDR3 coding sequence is TGTGCCAGCGCAGGGTGGTCTGGAAACACCATATATTTT. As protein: CASAGWSGNTIYF. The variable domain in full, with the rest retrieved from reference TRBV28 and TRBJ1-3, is DVKVTQSSRYLVKRTGEKVFLECVQDMDHENMFWYRQDPGLGLRLIYFSYDVKMKEKGDIPEGYSVSREKKERFSLILESASTNQTSMYLCASAGWSGNTIYFGEGSWLTVV.